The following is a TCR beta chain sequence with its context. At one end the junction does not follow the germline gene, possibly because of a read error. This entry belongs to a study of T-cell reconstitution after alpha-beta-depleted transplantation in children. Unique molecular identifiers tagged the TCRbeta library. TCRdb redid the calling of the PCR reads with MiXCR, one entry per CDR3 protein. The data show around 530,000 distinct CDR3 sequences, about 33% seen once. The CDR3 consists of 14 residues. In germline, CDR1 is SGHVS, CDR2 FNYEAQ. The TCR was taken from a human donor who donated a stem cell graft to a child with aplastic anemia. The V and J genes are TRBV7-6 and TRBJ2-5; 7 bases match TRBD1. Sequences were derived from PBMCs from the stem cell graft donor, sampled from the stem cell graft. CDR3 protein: CASTLGGQTATQYF. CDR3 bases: TGTGCCAGCACCTTAGGGGGACAGACAGCGACCCAGTACTTC.